Below are 18 T cell receptor beta chains sequenced from a single sample in a study of early T cells in non-severe SARS-CoV-2 infection. TCRdb passed the 5' RACE reads through MiXCR, listing each CDR3 protein once. Seen here are tens of thousands of distinct CDR3 sequences, about 5.2% observed once, and the top ten hold about 4%. Specimen: whole blood. Receptors were obtained from an adult who was a healthcare worker with PCR-confirmed SARS-CoV-2 infection or an uninfected control (not recorded which).

This clonotype was detected many times. This chain links TRBV29-1 with TRBJ2-2; 12 nucleotides agree with TRBD2. Trimming removed 4 bases from V and 5 bases from J; junction bases left unmatched: 2. The germline V gene encodes CDR1 SQVTM and CDR2 ANQGSEA. The CDR3 is made up of 14 amino acids. The DNA for the CDR3 is TGCAGCGTTGGAACTAGCGGGAGGACCGGGGAGCTGTTTTTT. Its protein product is CSVGTSGRTGELFF.

In its sample, this clonotype was seen many times. This CDR3 is CASSPRDRGPNTEAFF. CDR3 coding DNA: TGTGCCAGCAGCCCCCGTGACAGGGGGCCGAACACTGAAGCTTTCTTT. The chain has TRBV7-2 and TRBJ1-1; the match to TRBD1 covers 10 bases. The junction had 7 bases not matched to a gene; V was cut back by 5 bases and J by 1 base. The CDR3 runs to 16 residues. Germline-derived CDR1 and CDR2 are SGHTA and FQGNSA.

This clonotype was found a few times. V usage is TRBV28 and J usage is TRBJ1-3; 7 bases are a match to TRBD1. Germline CDR1 and CDR2: MDHEN and SYDVKM. J lost 0 bases, V lost 5 bases, and 4 bases had no gene match. There are 15 residues in the CDR3. The CDR3 DNA reads TGTGCCAGCAGTCTCGGACAGGTCTCTGGAAACACCATATATTTT. It codes for CASSLGQVSGNTIYF.

V gene TRBV28 combines with J gene TRBJ2-1; D assignment may be TRBD1 or TRBD2 (6 bases each). Germline lookup yields CDR1 MDHEN and CDR2 SYDVKM. Trimming took off 2 bases at V and 5 bases at J, with 16 bases between the two ends. The CDR3 spans 16 residues. The CDR3 region is CASSLGIGGLDNEQFF. CDR3 coding DNA: TGTGCCAGCAGTTTAGGGATCGGGGGCCTGGACAATGAGCAGTTCTTC. Full variable domain (outside the CDR3, taken from reference TRBV28 and TRBJ2-1): DVKVTQSSRYLVKRTGEKVFLECVQDMDHENMFWYRQDPGLGLRLIYFSYDVKMKEKGDIPEGYSVSREKKERFSLILESASTNQTSMYLCASSLGIGGLDNEQFFGPGTRLTVL.

This clonotype was seen more than once but under ten times. J is TRBJ2-5 and V is TRBV29-1; D gene ambiguous. Germline CDR1 reads SQVTM; CDR2 reads ANQGSEA. Trimming shortened V by 6 bases and J by 3 bases, and 14 bases separated the two germline ends. This CDR3 region has 13 residues. The chain's CDR3 is CSVVDEPEETQYF. As DNA, the CDR3 is TGCAGCGTGGTTGACGAACCCGAAGAGACCCAGTACTTC.

This clonotype occurred a few times. The V call is TRBV6-5, the J call TRBJ2-2; 7 bases align to TRBD2. Germline V gene sequence: CDR1 MNHEY, CDR2 SVGAGI. With 2 bases clipped from V and 0 bases from J, the junction kept 9 bases outside the gene matches. The CDR3 contains 18 residues. This chain's CDR3 is CASSYVRLAAANTGELFF. The CDR3 DNA follows: TGTGCCAGCAGTTACGTTCGGCTAGCGGCGGCGAACACCGGGGAGCTGTTTTTT.

In its sample, this clonotype was seen many times. The chain recombines TRBV6-5 with TRBJ2-1; TRBD2 matches 7 bases. Germline loops: CDR1 MNHEY, CDR2 SVGAGI. The trim removed 3 bases at V and 3 bases at J, leaving 5 bases unmatched. The CDR3 totals 15 residues. This chain's CDR3 is CASSYVAGVYNEQFF. CDR3 in DNA: TGTGCCAGCAGTTATGTCGCGGGAGTCTACAATGAGCAGTTCTTC.

The chain has TRBV4-2 and TRBJ1-5, with D possibly TRBD1 on 5 matching bases. The CDR3 extends over 15 amino acids. Trimming cost V 1 base and J 5 bases, with 12 bases left between them. CDR1 and CDR2 (germline): LGHNA, YNFKEQ. CDR3 residues: CASSQVKGIDQPQHF. CDR3 nucleotide sequence: TGTGCCAGCAGCCAAGTTAAGGGGATAGATCAGCCCCAGCATTTT.

This chain connects TRBV6-5 to TRBJ2-7, with TRBD2 identical over 7 bases. The ends lost 4 bases at V and 3 bases at J; junction bases unmatched: 9. CDR3 length: 15 residues. CDR1 MNHEY and CDR2 SVGAGI come from the germline V gene. This CDR3 is CASSSASGGNYEQYF. The CDR3 DNA reads as TGTGCCAGCAGTTCTGCTAGCGGAGGGAACTACGAGCAGTACTTC.

This chain uses TRBV6-2 or TRBV6-3 with TRBJ2-4; D is ambiguous. The CDR3 totals 15 residues. The V gene lost 6 bases and the J gene lost 10 bases, with 22 bases spanning the gap. Per the germline V gene, CDR1 is MNHEY and CDR2 is SVGEGT. This CDR3 reads CASSQRAIAVGIQYF. The CDR3 DNA reads TGTGCCAGCAGCCAACGCGCTATAGCCGTTGGGATTCAGTACTTC.

This clonotype was detected many times. V gene TRBV27 combines with J gene TRBJ2-3, with D perhaps given as TRBD1 or TRBD2 (6 bases each). V lost 8 bases and J lost 4, with 16 bases in between. Per the germline V gene, CDR1 is MNHEY and CDR2 is SMNVEV (reference sequence). The CDR3 consists of 14 residues. CDR3 residues: CASRFGGRSDTQYF. In DNA form, the CDR3 reads TGTGCCAGCCGCTTTGGGGGGCGGTCAGATACGCAGTATTTT.

The chain recombines TRBV7-2 with TRBJ1-1; 10 positions match TRBD1. The CDR3 contains 14 residues. V was clipped by 5 bases and J by 7 bases; unmatched bases: 7. Germline CDR1 and CDR2: SGHTA and FQGNSA. The CDR3 coding sequence is TGTGCCAGCAGCCAGGGACAGGGGATCGGTGAAGCTTTCTTT. Its translation: CASSQGQGIGEAFF.

As concerns this clonotype: A read error may explain this, as a much larger clone is one base away. V gene TRBV25-1 combines with J gene TRBJ2-3, with 9 bases that match TRBD2. Trimming cost V 1 base and J 3 bases; bases outside gene matches: 11. The germline V gene has CDR1 MGHDK and CDR2 SYGVNS. The CDR3 covers 18 residues. CDR3 sequence (DNA): TGTGCCAGCAGTGAATCGGGACTAGCCCATACGGGGACAGATACGCAGTATTTT. Translation gives CASSESGLAHTGTDTQYF. The whole variable domain, filled in from reference TRBV25-1 and TRBJ2-3, reads EADIYQTPRYLVIGTGKKITLECSQTMGHDKMYWYQQDPGMELHLIHYSYGVNSTEKGDLSSESTVSRIRTEHFPLTLESARPSHTSQYLCASSESGLAHTGTDTQYFGPGTRLTVL.

This clonotype has at least ten counts. The chain recombines TRBV7-9 with TRBJ2-1; no clear D. Trimming left V 5 bases short and J 3 bases short, with 14 bases between. The CDR3 consists of 15 residues. CDR1 is SEHNR and CDR2 is FQNEAQ in the germline V gene (reference sequence). CDR3 amino acids: CASSGPSRDYNEQFF. Written as DNA, the CDR3 is TGTGCCAGCAGCGGACCCTCTAGAGACTACAATGAGCAGTTCTTC.

This clonotype was counted between two and nine times. The V gene is TRBV19, the J gene TRBJ2-7; D ambiguous. CDR1 is LNHDA and CDR2 is SQIVND in the germline V gene (reference sequence). CDR3 size: 13 residues. Trimming pared 6 bases from V and 0 bases from J, leaving 9 bases between. The CDR3: CASSDGYSYEQYF. The CDR3 DNA reads as TGTGCCAGTAGCGACGGGTACTCCTACGAGCAGTACTTC.

The V and J genes are TRBV12-3 or TRBV12-4 and TRBJ1-2, with 8 nucleotides matching TRBD1. There are 14 residues in the CDR3. After removal of 6 bases from V and 2 bases from J, the junction contained 5 bases not matched to a gene. CDR3 coding DNA: TGTGCCAGCAGAAGGGGACAGGAGAACTATGGCTACACCTTC. Protein product: CASRRGQENYGYTF.

This clonotype was picked up many times. This CDR3 reads CASRRTGHGELFF. The DNA of the CDR3 is TGTGCCAGCAGACGAACAGGGCACGGGGAGCTGTTTTTT. The chain recombines TRBV6-5 with TRBJ2-2; D might be TRBD1 (6 bases). V shed 6 bases and J shed 7 bases, with 12 bases lying between them. This CDR3 is built from 13 residues. Germline values: CDR1 MNHEY, CDR2 SVGAGI.

This clonotype was recorded many times. Here the CDR3 DNA reads TGTGCCAGCAGTTCACTAGCGGGGTACAATGAGCAGTTCTTC. This sequence encodes CASSSLAGYNEQFF. This chain joins TRBV28 and TRBJ2-1, with 10 bases lining up with TRBD2. This CDR3 region has 14 residues. Unmatched junction bases numbered 1, after V lost 4 bases and J lost 4 bases. Germline V gene data show CDR1 as MDHEN and CDR2 as SYDVKM. Together with reference TRBV28 and TRBJ2-1, the CDR3 gives the full variable domain: DVKVTQSSRYLVKRTGEKVFLECVQDMDHENMFWYRQDPGLGLRLIYFSYDVKMKEKGDIPEGYSVSREKKERFSLILESASTNQTSMYLCASSSLAGYNEQFFGPGTRLTVL.